This record covers a single T cell receptor (beta chain). The source of the sample is a study of blood T cell repertoires in COVID-19. On the study more broadly: The samples span acute and convalescent COVID-19 from the United States, Italy and Spain. Sources were T cells, B-cell-depleted T cells, or PBMCs; the material itself was cDNA or gDNA.

Source study methods: Amplified reference gene primers provided the basis for estimating nucleated cell counts. The data were produced by immunoSEQ multiplex PCR, yet TCRdb's version contains in-frame clones alone and is incomplete. V, J and clone size are those of that table, while D and trimming were read from the DNA. The sample contains tens of thousands of clones, 86% of which appear only once. The CDR3 covers 15 residues. Trimming pared 4 bases from V and 7 bases from J, leaving 17 bases between. Germline loops: CDR1 LGHDT, CDR2 YNNKEL (reference sequence). The sequenced sample consisted of peripheral blood. The J gene is TRBJ1-5, the V gene TRBV3-1 (or the pseudogene TRBV3-2); a possible D gene is TRBD1 (5 bases). The sequence derives from a young man with acute or convalescent COVID-19. In DNA form, the CDR3 reads TGTGCCAGCAGCCTCAGGGTTGGTGTAAACCAGCCCCAGCATTTT. It codes for CASSLRVGVNQPQHF.